The T cell receptor (beta chain) described here comes from a study of T cells expressing NK-cell markers. Overall study: Repertoires of TCR beta were obtained from T cells sorted as CD3+CD56+NKG2C+, CD3+CD56+NKG2C- and CD3+CD56-NKG2C+. The eight sequenced donors comprised seven who were HCMV-seropositive and one who was seronegative.

Each CDR3 protein gets one entry in TCRdb, which reprocessed the 5' RACE reads and gives no DNA. The sample has 400,000 to 450,000 distinct CDR3 sequences. The CDR3 is made up of 16 amino acids. Germline V gene lookup returns CDR1 LNHNV and CDR2 YYDKDF (reference sequence). As regards this clonotype: Its antigen remains unidentified.

Broader study findings: Several donors showed dominant NKG2C+ clonotypes comprising about 1.0-7.5% of their CD8+ T cells. Similarly, these clonotypes led the CD3+CD56-NKG2C+ fraction as well in several donors.

The sequenced sample was blood T cells: a sorted CD56 or NKG2C T cell subset, CD4+ or CD8+ T cells, or bulk PBMC T cells (not recorded which). V gene TRBV15 combines with J gene TRBJ2-7; TCRdb selects TRBD2, and the lack of DNA leaves this call unchecked. This clonotype originated in a woman between 18 and 70 years old in good health. This CDR3 reads CATSRAERRGGYEQYF.